This is a list of T cell receptor beta chains from one sample in a study of T cell responses to AZD1222 COVID-19 vaccine. The repertoire was sequenced with immunoSEQ multiplex PCR; TCRdb's copy has only in-frame clones and lacks some. The sample has approximately 100,000 clones; 80% to 90% are singletons. Sequences were derived from peripheral blood, sampled on day 0 of AZD1222 vaccination. The source of these receptors is an adult in good health. The CDR3 runs from the conserved cysteine through the conserved F or W. The D gene is left open where the match is weak. Size tells how often a clone was seen (once, few, many) or the class of an expanded clone, and some rows leave it out.

>once|TRBJ1-1|TRBV13|.
CASSYLSTAEAFF
TGTGCCAGCAGCTACCTGAGCACCGCTGAAGCTTTCTTT
>.|TRBJ1-4|TRBV6-6|.
CASRRQNNEKLFF
TGTGCCAGCAGGAGACAAAACAATGAAAAACTGTTTTTT
>.|TRBJ2-5|TRBV15|TRBD2
CATSRDRSGGIQETQYF
TGTGCCACCAGCAGAGATCGAAGCGGGGGAATCCAAGAGACCCAGTACTTC
>.|TRBJ1-3|TRBV6-6|.
CASSPTGPGGNTIYF
TGTGCCAGCAGTCCCACAGGACCGGGTGGAAACACCATATATTTT
>.|TRBJ2-2|TRBV14|.
CASSRLGGPYTGELFF
TGTGCCAGCAGCCGTCTGGGGGGGCCCTACACCGGGGAGCTGTTTTTT
>.|TRBJ1-1|TRBV20-1|.
CSVWGNTEAFF
TGCAGTGTTTGGGGGAACACTGAAGCTTTCTTT
>.|TRBJ1-1|TRBV28|.
CASSLSVRRNEAFF
TGTGCCAGCAGTTTATCGGTCAGGAGGAATGAAGCTTTCTTT
>.|TRBJ1-3|TRBV5-4|.
CASSLVGASSGNTIYF
TGTGCCAGCAGCTTGGTCGGGGCGAGCTCTGGAAACACCATATATTTT
>.|TRBJ2-5|TRBV5-1|TRBD1
CASSTFGQGEETQYF
TGCGCCAGCAGCACCTTCGGACAGGGTGAGGAGACCCAGTACTTC
>.|TRBJ1-1|TRBV5-1|.
CASSFQGTTEAFF
TGCGCCAGCAGCTTTCAGGGGACGACTGAAGCTTTCTTT
>.|TRBJ2-3|TRBV15|.
CATSSRPFTDTQYF
TGTGCCACCAGCAGCCGCCCCTTCACAGATACGCAGTATTTT
>.|TRBJ1-6|TRBV27|.
CASSLGRGSYNSPLHF
TGTGCCAGCAGTTTAGGCAGGGGTTCCTATAATTCACCCCTCCACTTT
>few|TRBJ2-1|TRBV2|.
CANPITGWQNNEQFF
TGTGCCAACCCTATTACCGGGTGGCAGAACAATGAGCAGTTCTTC
>.|TRBJ2-1|TRBV10-3|TRBD2
CAISGLAERSEQFF
TGTGCCATCAGTGGACTAGCGGAACGTAGTGAGCAGTTCTTC
>.|TRBJ2-3|TRBV9|.
CASSVPVEDTQYF
TGTGCCAGCAGCGTACCTGTCGAAGATACGCAGTATTTT
>.|TRBJ2-2|TRBV11-2|TRBD2
CASSSGLAGGSGELFF
TGTGCCAGCAGCTCCGGATTAGCGGGGGGTTCCGGGGAGCTGTTTTTT
>.|TRBJ1-3|TRBV6-5|.
CASSSVSSGRNTIYF
TGTGCCAGCAGTTCCGTCTCTAGCGGGCGGAACACCATATATTTT
>.|TRBJ1-1|TRBV5-1|.
CASSLVADNTEAFF
TGCGCCAGCAGCTTGGTGGCAGACAACACTGAAGCTTTCTTT
>.|TRBJ2-7|TRBV3-1/TRBV3-2|TRBD1
CASSRRDRDEQYF
TGTGCCAGCAGCCGAAGGGACAGGGACGAGCAGTACTTC
>once|TRBJ1-1|TRBV4-1|TRBD1
CASSQEVVAGGRAFF
TGCGCCAGCAGCCAAGAAGTTGTAGCAGGGGGTAGAGCTTTCTTT
>.|TRBJ2-7|TRBV6-5|.
CASLRGLRLDEQYF
TGTGCCAGCCTCCGGGGACTGCGCCTAGACGAGCAGTACTTC
>.|TRBJ2-7|TRBV15|TRBD1
CATSVSDRDRGLYEQYF
TGTGCCACCAGCGTTTCTGACCGGGACAGGGGGCTTTACGAGCAGTACTTC
>.|TRBJ1-3|TRBV4-2|TRBD1
CASSQGQGPIGNTIYF
TGTGCCAGCAGCCAGGGACAGGGACCCATCGGAAACACCATATATTTT
>few|TRBJ1-4|TRBV24-1|TRBD1
CARGGTELHEKLFF
TGTGCCAGGGGGGGGACAGAGCTTCATGAAAAACTGTTTTTT
>.|TRBJ1-6|TRBV6-2/TRBV6-3|TRBD1
CASSYGTGNSPLHF
TGTGCCAGCAGTTACGGGACAGGGAATTCACCCCTCCACTTT
>.|TRBJ2-3|TRBV18|.
CASSQNRVTDTQYF
TGTGCCAGCTCACAAAACAGGGTTACAGATACGCAGTATTTT
>.|TRBJ2-3|TRBV14|.
CASSQDLGSQRGDTQYF
TGTGCCAGCAGCCAAGATCTCGGCAGCCAGAGGGGGGATACGCAGTATTTT
>.|TRBJ1-1|TRBV10-3|.
CAIKNMRAMNTEAFF
TGTGCCATCAAGAACATGAGGGCAATGAACACTGAAGCTTTCTTT